Following are 30 T cell receptor beta chains from one sample sequenced in a study of T cell repertoires in cytomegalovirus infection. Their recognized antigens are unknown. Each CDR3 protein gets one entry after TCRdb re-called the reads with MiXCR. Seen here are roughly 860,000 distinct CDR3 sequences, around a third observed once, and the top ten hold under 15%. The specimen was cultured CD8+ T cells from PBMCs, collected from culture after CMV antigen stimulation. The receptors were sampled from a human donor in good health (CMV status not recorded). Some clones in this sample may be carry-over from other donors' samples.

The chain links TRBV6-2 or TRBV6-3 to TRBJ2-5; the match to TRBD2 covers 7 bases. CDR1 and CDR2 (germline): MNHEY, SVGEGT. CDR3 length: 16 residues. The V segment lost 2 bases and the J segment 2 bases; nucleotides outside the gene matches: 8. CDR3 amino acids: CASSYESGGLQETQYF. The DNA for the CDR3 is TGTGCCAGCAGTTACGAATCGGGGGGACTTCAAGAGACCCAGTACTTC.

The chain uses TRBV20-1 and TRBJ1-4; 10 nucleotides line up with TRBD1. The CDR3 covers 16 residues. V lost 5 bases and J lost 5; bases outside the gene matches: 11. CDR1 DFQATT and CDR2 SNEGSKA come from the germline V gene (reference sequence). CDR3 in amino acids: CSARTLGQGVNEKLFF. The CDR3 DNA sequence: TGCAGTGCTCGCACCTTAGGACAGGGGGTAAATGAAAAACTGTTTTTT.

This clonotype was observed a few times. V gene TRBV6-2 or TRBV6-3 combines with J gene TRBJ2-1, with D hard to call. CDR1 and CDR2 (germline): MNHEY, SVGEGT. This CDR3 is built from 12 residues. V dropped 5 bases and J dropped 10 bases, with 12 bases sitting between them. In DNA, the CDR3 is TGTGCCAGCAGTCCGAGTCCAGGAGAGCAGTTCTTC. Its translation: CASSPSPGEQFF.

This chain uses TRBV7-6 with TRBJ2-5; 12 bases agree with TRBD2. With 5 bases clipped from V and 5 bases from J, the junction kept 12 bases outside the gene matches. The CDR3 is made up of 17 amino acids. Germline V gene lookup returns CDR1 SGHVS and CDR2 FNYEAQ. The CDR3 bases are TGTGCCAGCAGCCTGGGCGCTAGCGGGGGGGCCTCGGAGACCCAGTACTTC. Translating it yields CASSLGASGGASETQYF.

The J gene is TRBJ2-7, the V gene TRBV6-1; TRBD1 agrees at 10 bases. The CDR3 runs 14 residues. The V segment lost 10 bases and the J segment 4 bases; nucleotides outside the gene matches: 10. Looked up from germline, CDR1 is MNHNS and CDR2 is SASEGT. The DNA for the CDR3 is TGTGCCACACTTGACAGGGGGCTTCAGTACGAGCAGTACGTC. Translation: CATLDRGLQYEQYV.

This chain joins TRBV7-9 and TRBJ1-5; TRBD1 might be the D (5 bases). The germline V gene has CDR1 SEHNR and CDR2 FQNEAQ (reference sequence). This CDR3 has 14 amino acids. V lost 5 bases and J 3 bases, leaving 11 bases between the germline ends. The CDR3 spells CASSGASVNQPQHF. CDR3 nucleotide sequence: TGTGCCAGCAGCGGGGCTTCGGTCAATCAGCCCCAGCATTTT.

The gene calls are TRBV6-5 and TRBJ2-3; 8 bases line up with TRBD1. The V and J ends lost 6 bases and 2 bases, in that order; junction bases with no gene match: 7. Looked up from germline, CDR1 is MNHEY and CDR2 is SVGAGI. The CDR3 consists of 15 residues. CDR3 bases: TGTGCCAGCAGACAGGGGGAGAGAACCACAGATACGCAGTATTTT. Translated, it gives CASRQGERTTDTQYF.

V is TRBV20-1 and J is TRBJ2-1; D gene uncertain. From germline, CDR1 is DFQATT and CDR2 SNEGSKA (reference sequence). The CDR3 length is 9 residues. V gave up 6 bases and J gave up 7 bases, with 4 bases separating them. This chain's CDR3 is CSALNEQFF. The CDR3 DNA sequence: TGCAGTGCCCTTAATGAGCAGTTCTTC.

This clonotype was observed at least ten times. The chain uses TRBV7-2 and TRBJ2-7; D gene unclear. The germline CDR1 and CDR2 sequences are SGHTA and FQGNSA. CDR3 length equals 13 residues. Between the trimmed V and J ends, which lost 5 bases and 2 bases, there was a span of 10 bases. In DNA form, the CDR3 reads TGTGCCAGCAGCCTTAGTGAAACCTACGAGCAGTACGTC. Its protein product is CASSLSETYEQYV.

V gene TRBV12-3 or TRBV12-4 combines with J gene TRBJ2-2; D gene unclear. The V end was cut by 6 bases, the J end by 6 bases, with 8 bases between. The CDR3 is 12 residues long. The CDR3 loop reads CASSPLAGELFF. DNA of the CDR3: TGTGCCAGCAGCCCGCTTGCCGGGGAGCTGTTTTTT.

The V call is TRBV27, the J call TRBJ1-2; 8 bases fit TRBD1. With 4 bases clipped from V and 6 bases from J, the junction kept 7 bases outside the gene matches. The CDR3 is 14 residues long. Germline V gives CDR1 MNHEY, CDR2 SMNVEV (reference sequence). CDR3 in amino acids: CASSSPQGADGYTF. DNA of the CDR3: TGTGCCAGCAGTTCTCCCCAGGGGGCAGATGGCTACACCTTC.

The chain combines TRBV29-1 with TRBJ1-5, with D hard to call. Germline V CDR1 and CDR2: SQVTM, ANQGSEA. Trimming removed 6 bases at V and 3 bases at J, with 30 bases between. There are 19 residues in the CDR3. The CDR3 bases are TGCAGCGTACATTGCATGTGGGCGCGGAGGCCCGGGGACAATCAGCCCCAGCATTTT. This encodes CSVHCMWARRPGDNQPQHF.

This clonotype was observed at least ten times. This rearrangement joins TRBV27 to TRBJ1-2, with 8 bases fitting TRBD1. The CDR3 spans 15 residues. V was clipped by 6 bases and J by 1 base; unmatched bases: 7. Per germline, CDR1 MNHEY and CDR2 SMNVEV (reference sequence). CDR3 loop: CASSPTGALNYGYTF. CDR3 bases: TGTGCCAGCAGCCCGACAGGGGCCCTTAACTATGGCTACACCTTC.

This clonotype was observed a few times. V gene TRBV6-5 combines with J gene TRBJ2-1, with D possibly TRBD2 on 7 matching bases. The CDR3 consists of 15 residues. Trimming cost V 8 bases and J 2 bases, with 16 bases left between them. Germline V gene lookup returns CDR1 MNHEY and CDR2 SVGAGI. CDR3 sequence: CASLGGGPAYNEQFF. The CDR3 coding sequence is TGTGCCAGCTTAGGGGGGGGGCCAGCCTACAATGAGCAGTTCTTC.

Comments on this clonotype: This could be a read error, since a much larger clone is one nucleotide away. The chain uses TRBV7-8 and TRBJ2-3; 9 nucleotides match TRBD2. This CDR3 contains 15 residues. Trimming removed 7 bases from V and 6 bases from J; junction bases left unmatched: 11. Germline V CDR1 and CDR2: SGHVS, FQNEAQ. The CDR3 loop is CASKGTSRGADTQYF. For the CDR3, the DNA is TGTGCCAGCAAGGGGACTAGCCGGGGAGCGGATACGCAGTATTTT.

The chain joins TRBV13 to TRBJ2-1; TRBD1 matches 9 bases. Trimming removed 2 bases from V and 7 bases from J; junction bases left unmatched: 9. Germline lookup yields CDR1 PRHDT and CDR2 FYEKMQ (reference sequence). This CDR3 contains 16 residues. Written as DNA, the CDR3 is TGTGCCAGCAGCTTATGGGGACAGGGCCGGAAGAATGAGCAGTTCTTC. Its translation: CASSLWGQGRKNEQFF.

This clonotype was seen a handful of times. The J gene is TRBJ2-2, the V gene TRBV4-2; D gene uncertain. Germline lookup yields CDR1 LGHNA and CDR2 YNFKEQ. The V end lost 0 bases, the J end lost 0 bases, and 8 bases lay between the germline ends. This CDR3 spans 16 amino acids. The CDR3: CASSQDVGSNTGELFF. The CDR3 coding sequence is TGTGCCAGCAGCCAAGATGTCGGATCGAACACCGGGGAGCTGTTTTTT.

V is TRBV9 and J is TRBJ2-1; TRBD2 aligns across 10 bases. The CDR3 sequence is 16 residues long. V was clipped by 4 bases and J by 8 bases; unmatched bases: 12. Per germline, CDR1 SGDLS and CDR2 YYNGEE. DNA for the CDR3: TGTGCCAGCAGCACCTGGACTAGCGGAGACGAGGATGAGCAGTTCTTC. Translating it yields CASSTWTSGDEDEQFF.

This chain joins TRBV10-3 and TRBJ1-1; D gene uncertain. The CDR3 totals 15 residues. V gave up 4 bases and J gave up 0 bases, with 12 bases separating them. Germline V CDR1 and CDR2: ENHRY, SYGVKD. The CDR3 protein is CAISGRKGLNTEAFF. Written as DNA, the CDR3 is TGTGCCATCAGTGGTCGCAAGGGTCTGAACACTGAAGCTTTCTTT.

Ten or more counts support this clonotype. The chain links TRBV7-8 to TRBJ2-3; the match to TRBD1 covers 8 bases. The CDR3 is 16 amino acids. With 4 bases clipped from V and 5 bases from J, the junction kept 11 bases outside the gene matches. The V gene's germline CDR1 is SGHVS and CDR2 FQNEAQ. The CDR3 DNA follows: TGTGCCAGCAGCTACGGAAGAGGGACAGGCAAAGATACGCAGTATTTT. Translating gives CASSYGRGTGKDTQYF.

The chain links TRBV7-2 to TRBJ2-5, with D unresolved. The CDR3 sequence is 14 residues long. V was pared by 5 bases and J by 5 bases, with 15 bases between. The V gene's germline CDR1 is SGHTA and CDR2 FQGNSA. CDR3 in DNA: TGTGCCAGCAGCCGAATGAATGAGGAGGAGACCCAGTACTTC. This codes for CASSRMNEEETQYF.

The CDR3 DNA is TGTGCCAGCAGTTTCCCCGGGACTTGGGGGACAGATACGCAGTATTTT. It translates to CASSFPGTWGTDTQYF. The chain combines TRBV6-2 or TRBV6-3 with TRBJ2-3; maybe TRBD2 (6 bases). V lost 4 bases and J 3 bases, leaving 17 bases between the germline ends. Germline CDR1 MNHEY, CDR2 SVGEGT. The CDR3 has 16 amino acids.

This clonotype was seen repeatedly, ten times or more. The CDR3 DNA reads TGTGCCAGCAGCCACTTCCCCGGACAGCGCAGCTCCTACGAGCAGTACTTC. Translating it yields CASSHFPGQRSSYEQYF. The V gene is TRBV7-9, the J gene TRBJ2-7, with D possibly TRBD1 on 6 matching bases. The CDR3 extends over 17 amino acids. Germline CDR1 reads SEHNR; CDR2 reads FQNEAQ (reference sequence). V was clipped by 5 bases and J by 0 bases, with 20 bases between them. The variable domain in full, completed from reference TRBV7-9 and TRBJ2-7, reads DTGVSQNPRHKITKRGQNVTFRCDPISEHNRLYWYRQTLGQGPEFLTYFQNEAQLEKSRLLSDRFSAERPKGSFSTLEIQRTEQGDSAMYLCASSHFPGQRSSYEQYFGPGTRLTVT.

This clonotype was counted between two and nine times. The chain employs TRBV19 and TRBJ1-1; D remains ambiguous. Trimming left V 4 bases short and J 4 bases short, with 16 bases between. This CDR3 spans 15 amino acids. Germline V lookup: CDR1 LNHDA, CDR2 SQIVND (reference sequence). CDR3 DNA sequence: TGTGCCAGTAGTAATGGTCCGGGAATAGGCACTGAAGCTTTCTTT. It yields the protein CASSNGPGIGTEAFF.

The CDR3 here is CASSLGWQTNTGELFF. The CDR3 DNA sequence: TGCGCCAGCAGCTTGGGTTGGCAAACGAACACCGGGGAGCTGTTTTTT. The V and J genes are TRBV5-1 and TRBJ2-2; D remains unclear. Trimming took off 0 bases at V and 0 bases at J, with 9 bases between the two ends. This CDR3 contains 16 residues. Germline V gene data show CDR1 as SGHRS and CDR2 as YFSETQ.

The gene calls are TRBV14 and TRBJ2-3; D uncertain. This CDR3 spans 14 amino acids. Germline V gene data show CDR1 as SGHDN and CDR2 as FVKESK. With 1 base removed from V and 2 bases from J, the gap between germline ends came to 7 bases. The CDR3 sequence is CASSQGRLTDTQYF. The CDR3 bases are TGTGCCAGCAGCCAAGGCCGGCTCACAGATACGCAGTATTTT. The full variable domain, its missing parts supplied by reference TRBV14 and TRBJ2-3, is EAGVTQFPSHSVIEKGQTVTLRCDPISGHDNLYWYRRVMGKEIKFLLHFVKESKQDESGMPNNRFLAERTGGTYSTLKVQPAELEDSGVYFCASSQGRLTDTQYFGPGTRLTVL.

In this sample, this clonotype turned up a few times. This sequence joins TRBV11-2 and TRBJ2-6; D call uncertain. The germline V gene has CDR1 SGHAT and CDR2 FQNNGV. V gave up 5 bases and J gave up 0 bases, with 8 bases separating them. This CDR3 contains 15 residues. CDR3 protein: CASSKLSSGANVLTF. The CDR3 DNA is TGTGCCAGCAGCAAACTGAGCTCTGGGGCCAACGTCCTGACTTTC.

Many counts were recorded for this clonotype. This sequence joins TRBV12-3 or TRBV12-4 and TRBJ2-7, with 9 bases aligning to TRBD1. Trimming removed 3 bases from V and 3 bases from J; junction bases left unmatched: 3. The CDR3 is 14 residues long. The CDR3 loop is CASSFWDRVYEQYF. The CDR3 DNA follows: TGTGCCAGCAGTTTTTGGGACAGGGTCTACGAGCAGTACTTC.

There are a few counts of this clonotype. The CDR3 bases are TGTGCCAGCAGCCGAGGAAGTACAGGGTTGAAAATTAGCTACACCTTC. This gives the protein CASSRGSTGLKISYTF. This chain connects TRBV5-4 to TRBJ1-2, with D possibly TRBD1 on 6 matching bases. Germline V gene data show CDR1 as SGHNT and CDR2 as YYREEE (reference sequence). Trimming left V 4 bases short and J 9 bases short, with 25 bases between. This CDR3 has 16 amino acids.

V and J are TRBV6-1 and TRBJ2-7; D call uncertain. Germline V gives CDR1 MNHNS, CDR2 SASEGT. The CDR3 is 16 amino acids. V lost 2 bases, J lost 0 bases, and 14 bases lay in between. CDR3 protein: CASSEFGPQFSYEQYF. DNA for the CDR3: TGTGCCAGCAGTGAATTTGGACCCCAATTCTCCTACGAGCAGTACTTC.